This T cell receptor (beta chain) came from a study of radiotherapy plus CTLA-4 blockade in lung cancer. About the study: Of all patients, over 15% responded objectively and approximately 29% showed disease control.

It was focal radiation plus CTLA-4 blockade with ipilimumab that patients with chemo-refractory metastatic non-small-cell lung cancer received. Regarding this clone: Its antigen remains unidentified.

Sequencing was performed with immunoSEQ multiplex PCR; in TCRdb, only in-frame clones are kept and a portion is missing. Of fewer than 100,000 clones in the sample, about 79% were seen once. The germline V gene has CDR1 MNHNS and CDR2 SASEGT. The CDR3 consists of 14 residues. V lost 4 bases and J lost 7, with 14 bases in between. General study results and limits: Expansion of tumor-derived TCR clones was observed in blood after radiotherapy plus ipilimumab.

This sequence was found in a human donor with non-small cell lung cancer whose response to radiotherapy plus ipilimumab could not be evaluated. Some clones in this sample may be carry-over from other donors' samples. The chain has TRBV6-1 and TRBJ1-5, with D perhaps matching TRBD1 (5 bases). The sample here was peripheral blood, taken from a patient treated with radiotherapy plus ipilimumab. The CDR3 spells CASSVDPQAQPQHF. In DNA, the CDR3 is TGTGCCAGCAGTGTCGATCCACAGGCGCAGCCCCAGCATTTT.